This TCR beta chain appears in the sequencing data of a study of STAT3 mutations in large granular lymphocyte leukemia. The germline V gene encodes CDR1 MDHEN and CDR2 SYDVKM. The CDR3 is 11 amino acids. V lost 7 bases and J lost 4, with 5 bases in between. Method: immunoSEQ multiplex PCR; TCRdb's copy keeps in-frame clones and lacks some. The sample carries about 16,000 clones, approximately 84% recorded once. Comments on this clone: The antigen is undetermined.

General study findings and limits: Some patients had dominant TCR clones larger than their STAT3 mutant burden. In T-cell large granular lymphocyte leukemia, about half of patients showed multiple immunodominant subclonotypes. After therapy, about 35% of the 18 patients switched clonotypes, all new clones STAT3 wild type.

The genes are TRBV28 and TRBJ2-1; no definite D call. This receptor was obtained from a man aged 45 to 65 with T-cell large granular lymphocyte leukemia. Some clones in this sample may be carry-over from other donors' samples. The sequenced sample consisted of peripheral blood mononuclear cells. In nucleotides, the CDR3 is TGTGCCAGCACAAAGTACAATGAGCAGTTCTTC. Protein product: CASTKYNEQFF. Drawing the rest from reference TRBV28 and TRBJ2-1, the complete variable domain is DVKVTQSSRYLVKRTGEKVFLECVQDMDHENMFWYRQDPGLGLRLIYFSYDVKMKEKGDIPEGYSVSREKKERFSLILESASTNQTSMYLCASTKYNEQFFGPGTRLTVL.